What follows is one TCR beta chain and its context. Its specificity is unknown. These data come from a study of cytomegalovirus exposure and HLA in healthy donors. Overall study context: A preliminary data release comprised 91 million or so unique TCRs obtained from HLA-typed donors. Points from the study as a whole: In a later analysis, HLA-associated beta chains showed higher expansion and lower generation probabilities than comparable chains. Within the data, a cluster of highly shared sequence variants was likely a sequencing artifact.

Samples came from healthy bone marrow donors. The PCR ran on 60 Vbeta and 13 Jbeta primers. Assay: immunoSEQ multiplex PCR; the TCRdb copy retains only in-frame clones and omits some. There are roughly 170,000 clones in the sample; approximately 80% occur only once, and 1.5% to 2% lies in the top ten. CDR1 is SGHAT and CDR2 is FQNNGV in the germline V gene. The CDR3 loop spans 13 amino acids. Trimming shortened V by 5 bases and J by 5 bases, and 12 bases separated the two germline ends. The receptor's source is a woman in her twenties or thirties in good health and CMV-seronegative. The sample was PBMCs. V is TRBV11-2 and J is TRBJ1-2, with D possibly matching TRBD1 (6 bases). The CDR3 region is CASSPDSLYGYTF. As DNA, the CDR3 is TGTGCCAGCAGCCCGGACAGCCTGTATGGCTACACCTTC.